Below are 28 T cell receptor beta chains sequenced from a single sample in a study of neurological immune-mediated disorders. Via MiXCR, TCRdb re-called the 5' RACE reads, giving one row per CDR3 protein. The sample lists about 30,000 distinct CDR3 sequences, around 5.9% occurring once. Input material: CD4+ T cells from blood. The origin of the receptors is a woman aged 45-65 years in good health.

The J gene is TRBJ2-3, the V gene TRBV7-8, with 10 bases identical to TRBD2. After removal of 1 base from V and 0 bases from J, the junction contained 13 bases not matched to a gene. The V gene's germline CDR1 is SGHVS and CDR2 FQNEAQ. The CDR3 totals 20 residues. The DNA for the CDR3 is TGTGCCAGCAGCTTAGATGTAGCGGGGGGCCAAACCTCTAGCACAGATACGCAGTATTTT. Translating gives CASSLDVAGGQTSSTDTQYF.

In this sample, this clonotype turned up many times. The rearrangement links TRBV6-5 to TRBJ1-2, with D hard to call. This CDR3 has 14 residues. V was shortened by 8 bases and J by 6 bases, with 19 bases between the two germline ends. Per the germline V gene, CDR1 is MNHEY and CDR2 is SVGAGI. CDR3 DNA sequence: TGTGCCAGCCTGGGAGACGGCGGAGGAGATGGCTACACCTTC. This codes for CASLGDGGGDGYTF.

This clonotype was picked up many times. The rearrangement uses TRBV5-1 and TRBJ1-6; D might be TRBD1 (5 bases). This CDR3 region has 16 residues. Germline loops: CDR1 SGHRS, CDR2 YFSETQ. Deletions cut 4 bases from V and 10 bases from J, with 21 bases between. The CDR3 loop reads CASSQTTGELSSPLHF. The CDR3 nucleotides are TGCGCCAGCAGCCAGACCACGGGGGAATTGTCCTCACCCCTCCACTTT.

This chain uses TRBV2 with TRBJ2-5; 7 bases fit TRBD2. V was clipped by 3 bases and J by 5 bases; unmatched bases: 6. The CDR3 consists of 14 residues. Germline values: CDR1 SNHLY, CDR2 FYNNEI. The CDR3 loop reads CASSESGMGETQYF. In DNA, the CDR3 is TGTGCCAGCAGTGAGAGCGGGATGGGGGAGACCCAGTACTTC.

This clonotype was picked up many times. The chain recombines TRBV6-2 or TRBV6-3 with TRBJ1-5; D unresolved. CDR1 is MNHEY and CDR2 is SVGEGT in the germline V gene. Trimming pared 0 bases from V and 1 base from J, leaving 4 bases between. This CDR3 spans 14 amino acids. The CDR3 nucleotides read TGTGCCAGCAGTTACTCAGGCAGCAATCAGCCCCAGCATTTT. Its translation is CASSYSGSNQPQHF.

In its sample, this clonotype was seen many times. This chain links TRBV14 with TRBJ1-2; D remains unclear. CDR1 is SGHDN and CDR2 is FVKESK in the germline V gene. This CDR3 is built from 13 residues. V lost 2 bases to trimming and J lost 4 bases, with 8 bases between them. Here the CDR3 DNA reads TGTGCCAGCAGCCAAAACGGAGGCTATGGCTACACCTTC. Amino acid sequence: CASSQNGGYGYTF.

This clonotype was observed many times. The gene calls are TRBV14 and TRBJ2-5, with D perhaps TRBD1 (5 bases). CDR3 length: 15 amino acids. Per the germline V gene, CDR1 is SGHDN and CDR2 is FVKESK. Trimming removed 1 base at V and 0 bases at J, with 9 bases between. CDR3 region: CASSQGGAYQETQYF. The CDR3 coding sequence is TGTGCCAGCAGCCAAGGTGGGGCGTACCAAGAGACCCAGTACTTC.

This clonotype was recorded at least ten times. Here the CDR3 reads CASNNRAGQPQHF. The CDR3 nucleotides read TGTGCCAGCAATAACAGGGCTGGACAGCCCCAGCATTTT. The chain uses TRBV28 and TRBJ1-5, with D maybe TRBD1 (6 bases). Germline V gene sequence: CDR1 MDHEN, CDR2 SYDVKM. V lost 7 bases, J lost 7 bases, and 14 bases lay in between. This CDR3 has 13 residues.

This clonotype has just a few counts. The rearrangement uses TRBV5-6 and TRBJ1-3; D remains ambiguous. Looked up from germline, CDR1 is SGHDT and CDR2 is YYEEEE. The CDR3 covers 12 residues. The V gene lost 3 bases and the J gene lost 6 bases, with 7 bases spanning the gap. CDR3 DNA sequence: TGTGCCAGCAGCTCCGGAAAAAACACCATATATTTT. Protein sequence: CASSSGKNTIYF.

This clonotype was seen a few times. The chain uses TRBV11-3 and TRBJ2-2; 7 bases agree with TRBD2. Germline loops: CDR1 SGHNT, CDR2 YENEEA. The CDR3 runs to 14 residues. Trimming removed 3 bases from V and 6 bases from J; junction bases left unmatched: 4. This CDR3 reads CASSLGRASGELFF. CDR3 DNA: TGTGCCAGCAGCTTGGGGAGGGCTTCCGGGGAGCTGTTTTTT.

This clonotype was seen repeatedly, ten times or more. The CDR3: CSARDPQSQPQHF. In DNA form, the CDR3 reads TGCAGTGCTAGAGATCCCCAAAGCCAGCCCCAGCATTTT. V and J are TRBV20-1 and TRBJ1-5; no reliable D call. Trimming pared 0 bases from V and 7 bases from J, leaving 10 bases between. CDR3 length: 13 residues. Per germline, CDR1 DFQATT and CDR2 SNEGSKA (reference sequence).

This clonotype came up many times. The chain carries TRBV24-1 and TRBJ1-5, with D possibly TRBD1 on 6 matching bases. The CDR3 totals 15 residues. Germline V CDR1 and CDR2: KGHDR, SFDVKD. The germline V and J ends were trimmed by 7 bases and 2 bases, with 14 bases remaining between them. CDR3 DNA: TGTGCCACCAGCCCCGCAGGGGTGGGCAATCAGCCCCAGCATTTT. It specifies CATSPAGVGNQPQHF.

This clonotype has at least ten counts. V and J are TRBV2 and TRBJ2-7; 7 nucleotides line up with TRBD1. Unmatched junction bases numbered 4, after V lost 2 bases and J lost 6 bases. Germline assignment: CDR1 SNHLY and CDR2 FYNNEI. The CDR3 has 13 amino acids. CDR3 nucleotide sequence: TGTGCCAGCAGTGAATTATACAGGGGCGAGCAGTACTTC. This translates into CASSELYRGEQYF.

The rearrangement links TRBV6-1 to TRBJ1-1, with D possibly TRBD1 on 5 matching bases. V was trimmed by 9 bases and J by 0 bases, leaving 14 bases between them. Per germline, CDR1 MNHNS and CDR2 SASEGT. This CDR3 has 14 amino acids. CDR3 in amino acids: CASNQGRMNTEAFF. The CDR3 DNA reads as TGTGCCAGTAATCAGGGCCGTATGAACACTGAAGCTTTCTTT.

This clonotype was detected ten times or more. The chain is built from TRBV24-1 and TRBJ2-2; possibly TRBD2 for D (5 bases). Germline V CDR1 and CDR2: KGHDR, SFDVKD. The V end was cut by 3 bases, the J end by 0 bases, with 13 bases between. This CDR3 has 17 residues. The CDR3 bases are TGTGCCACCAGTGATCGTGACTTCGGGGCGAACACCGGGGAGCTGTTTTTT. Residues: CATSDRDFGANTGELFF.

This clonotype was seen many times. This rearrangement joins TRBV6-5 to TRBJ2-1; 14 nucleotides agree with TRBD2. Germline trimming cut 2 bases from V and 9 bases from J; bases unmatched to any gene: 3. CDR3 length equals 15 residues. The V gene's germline CDR1 is MNHEY and CDR2 SVGAGI. CDR3 bases: TGTGCCAGCAGTTACGGGACTAGCGGGAGAGGTGAGCAGTTCTTC. It translates to CASSYGTSGRGEQFF.

This clonotype was observed many times. The V gene is TRBV29-1, the J gene TRBJ1-2; no clear D. Trimming pared 4 bases from V and 0 bases from J, leaving 3 bases between. CDR3 size: 11 residues. Germline CDR1 and CDR2: SQVTM and ANQGSEA. The DNA of the CDR3 is TGCAGCGTTGGCACTAACTATGGCTACACCTTC. This codes for CSVGTNYGYTF.

This clonotype showed up many times. The chain combines TRBV12-3 or TRBV12-4 with TRBJ2-7; 9 nucleotides match TRBD1. The CDR3 contains 14 residues. V was pared by 6 bases and J by 6 bases, with 9 bases of the junction left unmatched. Here the CDR3 DNA reads TGTGCCAGCAGCAGACCGGGACAGGGTGCCGAGCAGTACTTC. Residues: CASSRPGQGAEQYF.

This clonotype was found many times. The J gene is TRBJ1-1, the V gene TRBV15, with D uncertain. This CDR3 spans 16 amino acids. V dropped 5 bases and J dropped 0 bases, with 16 bases sitting between them. Germline V gene sequence: CDR1 LNHNV, CDR2 YYDKDF (reference sequence). The CDR3 sequence: CATSPGLAAMNTEAFF. The CDR3 DNA reads as TGTGCCACCAGCCCTGGGTTAGCAGCCATGAACACTGAAGCTTTCTTT.

In this sample, this clonotype turned up many times. The CDR3 reads CASSLSGTGFGDEQFF. CDR3 sequence (DNA): TGCGCCAGCAGCTTGTCGGGGACAGGGTTTGGGGATGAGCAGTTCTTC. The chain couples TRBV5-1 to TRBJ2-1; 9 bases align to TRBD1. Trimming removed 1 base from V and 8 bases from J; junction bases left unmatched: 10. The CDR3 has 16 residues. Germline loops: CDR1 SGHRS, CDR2 YFSETQ.

Ten or more counts support this clonotype. The rearrangement links TRBV20-1 to TRBJ1-1, with D possibly matching TRBD1 (5 bases). The CDR3 loop spans 15 amino acids. Germline V CDR1 and CDR2: DFQATT, SNEGSKA (reference sequence). Written as DNA, the CDR3 is TGCAGAGGACAACCTGGACTTTCCGGGGGGACTGAAGCTTTCTTT. Translation: CRGQPGLSGGTEAFF.

This clonotype was recorded at least ten times. The chain has TRBV7-2 and TRBJ1-3; D uncertain. V lost 1 base to trimming and J lost 0 bases, with 7 bases between them. Germline V CDR1 and CDR2: SGHTA, FQGNSA. This CDR3 region has 15 residues. The CDR3 DNA is TGTGCCAGCAGCTTAGGCACGAGCTCTGGAAACACCATATATTTT. Its translation: CASSLGTSSGNTIYF.

J is TRBJ2-3 and V is TRBV6-1; D is unclear. The V end was cut by 5 bases, the J end by 1 base, with 4 bases between. Looked up from germline, CDR1 is MNHNS and CDR2 is SASEGT. CDR3 length: 12 residues. CDR3 in amino acids: CASSFRTDTQYF. The CDR3 region has the DNA TGTGCCAGCAGTTTCCGCACAGATACGCAGTATTTT.

In its sample, this clonotype was seen many times. The rearrangement joins TRBV7-8 to TRBJ2-3; no reliable D call. V lost 2 bases and J lost 3, with 9 bases in between. Looked up from germline, CDR1 is SGHVS and CDR2 is FQNEAQ. This CDR3 comprises 14 residues. The CDR3 is CASSLSTLTDTQYF. The CDR3 DNA follows: TGTGCCAGCAGCTTATCGACTCTTACAGATACGCAGTATTTT.

This clonotype appeared many times. The rearrangement uses TRBV28 and TRBJ2-2, with 8 bases lining up with TRBD2. CDR1 and CDR2 (germline): MDHEN, SYDVKM. J was trimmed by 4 bases and V by 3 bases; bases with no gene match: 13. This CDR3 has 18 residues. The CDR3 loop is CASSFSPGLGSPTGELFF. DNA for the CDR3: TGTGCCAGCAGTTTTTCCCCGGGACTAGGGAGCCCCACCGGGGAGCTGTTTTTT.

This clonotype showed up many times. V usage is TRBV3-1 and J usage is TRBJ2-1; a possible D gene is TRBD2 (5 bases). This CDR3 region has 15 residues. Germline V lookup: CDR1 LGHDT, CDR2 YNNKEL (reference sequence). The germline V and J ends were trimmed by 0 bases and 4 bases, with 10 bases remaining between them. This CDR3 reads CASSQDQRVYNEQFF. CDR3 in DNA: TGTGCCAGCAGCCAAGATCAGAGGGTTTACAATGAGCAGTTCTTC.

This clonotype was counted only a few times. The CDR3 DNA sequence: TGTGCCAGCCCAGGGAATCTGAACACTGAAGCTTTCTTT. Translation gives CASPGNLNTEAFF. The gene calls are TRBV28 and TRBJ1-1; tentative D call: TRBD1 (5 bases). The germline V gene encodes CDR1 MDHEN and CDR2 SYDVKM. Trimming left V 8 bases short and J 0 bases short, with 10 bases between. The CDR3 has 13 residues.

By proportion, this clonotype is medium-sized (0.01 to 0.1%). The J gene is TRBJ2-2, the V gene TRBV29-1; D ambiguous. The ends were cut back, 4 bases at V and 6 bases at J, with 9 bases in the middle. The germline V gene encodes CDR1 SQVTM and CDR2 ANQGSEA. This CDR3 has 12 residues. This CDR3 reads CSVGSGAGELFF. The CDR3 DNA reads TGCAGCGTTGGAAGTGGTGCCGGGGAGCTGTTTTTT.